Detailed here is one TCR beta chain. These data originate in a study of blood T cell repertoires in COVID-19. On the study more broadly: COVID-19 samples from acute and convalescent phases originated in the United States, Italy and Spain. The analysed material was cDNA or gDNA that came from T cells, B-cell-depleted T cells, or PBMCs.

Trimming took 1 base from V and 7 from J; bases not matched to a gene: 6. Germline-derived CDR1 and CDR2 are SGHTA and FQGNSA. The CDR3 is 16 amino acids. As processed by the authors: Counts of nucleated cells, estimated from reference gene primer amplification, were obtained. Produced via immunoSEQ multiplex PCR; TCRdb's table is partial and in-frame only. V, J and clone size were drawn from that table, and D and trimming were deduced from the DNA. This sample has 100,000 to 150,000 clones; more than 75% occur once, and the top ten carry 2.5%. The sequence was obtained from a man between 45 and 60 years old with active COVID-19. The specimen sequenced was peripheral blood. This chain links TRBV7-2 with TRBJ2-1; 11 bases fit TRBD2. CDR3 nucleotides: TGTGCCAGCAGCTTAGGGTTAGCGGGGGGGCGGAATGAGCAGTTCTTC. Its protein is CASSLGLAGGRNEQFF.